These T cell receptor beta chains were read from a single sample in a study of T-cell memory formation after mild COVID-19. TCRdb re-called the 5' RACE reads through MiXCR, storing one row per CDR3 protein. Of under 550,000 distinct CDR3 sequences in the sample, 15% to 20% were seen once. What was sequenced was PBMCs or a T cell subset sorted from them (not recorded which). The receptors were sampled from an adult woman who had mild COVID-19 (a few samples of this study predate the infection). Cell type and time point are not known. CDR3s include the opening cysteine and the closing phenylalanine or tryptophan. D genes are given only for firm matches. Clone size is not always given. Where it is, it says once, few, many or a class for expanded clones.

CDR3 DNA | CDR3 protein | J gene | clone size | V gene | CDR3 length | D gene
TGTGCCAGCAGCTTAGAGCGATACGAGCAGTACTTC | CASSLERYEQYF | TRBJ2-7 | - | TRBV7-9 | 12 | -
TGCGCCATCCCCAAAAGCGGGTCAGATACGCAGTATTTT | CAIPKSGSDTQYF | TRBJ2-3 | few | TRBV4-3 | 13 | -
TGTGCCAGCAGCTTAACGGGACGCTATGGCTACACCTTC | CASSLTGRYGYTF | TRBJ1-2 | few | TRBV7-8 | 13 | -
TGTGCCAGTCAGTCGCCAGGTTCCTACGAGCAGTACTTC | CASQSPGSYEQYF | TRBJ2-7 | few | TRBV19 | 13 | -
TGCGCCAGCGGCCCCGGGACAGGGGGCTTCGGTGTCTACGAGCAGTACTTC | CASGPGTGGFGVYEQYF | TRBJ2-7 | - | TRBV5-1 | 17 | TRBD1
TGTGCCAGCAGTGGGACAGGGGGAGAGACCCAGTACTTC | CASSGTGGETQYF | TRBJ2-5 | - | TRBV2 | 13 | TRBD1
TGTGCCAGCAGCTTAGGACCACAGGGGATCCCCACTAGCGGGGGTTACGAGCAGTACTTC | CASSLGPQGIPTSGGYEQYF | TRBJ2-7 | few | TRBV7-2 | 20 | TRBD2
TGTGCCAGCAGCTTAGGGGCAGGGGGGAACGTAAACTATGGCTACACCTTC | CASSLGAGGNVNYGYTF | TRBJ1-2 | - | TRBV7-6 | 17 | TRBD1
TGTGCCAGCAGTTTCGGGCGAACCACTGAATTGGCTTTCTTT | CASSFGRTTELAFF | TRBJ1-1 | many | TRBV12-3/TRBV12-4 | 14 | -
TGTGCCAGCAGCGTAGCTAGCGGGGCGGTTAATGAGCAGTTCTTC | CASSVASGAVNEQFF | TRBJ2-1 | - | TRBV9 | 15 | TRBD2
TGCGCCAGCAGCCAAGTCGTATTGGCGGGAGCCTACGAGCAGTACTTC | CASSQVVLAGAYEQYF | TRBJ2-7 | few | TRBV4-1 | 16 | TRBD2
TGTGCCAGCACCCGTAAAGCTAACTATGGCTACACCTTC | CASTRKANYGYTF | TRBJ1-2 | - | TRBV14 | 13 | -
TGTGCCATCAGCGAAGTCGAGGCAACCTACGAGCAGTACTTC | CAISEVEATYEQYF | TRBJ2-7 | - | TRBV10-3 | 14 | -
TGTGCCAGCAGCTGGAAACCGGGACAGGGGATTCGCACAGATACGCAGTATTTT | CASSWKPGQGIRTDTQYF | TRBJ2-3 | - | TRBV7-9 | 18 | TRBD1
TGCAGCGTTTTAGGGAATCGCTCCTACAATGAGCAGTTCTTC | CSVLGNRSYNEQFF | TRBJ2-1 | - | TRBV29-1 | 14 | -
TGTGCCAGCAGCCCCACCTACCTATCCGAGGAGGCACCCCTCCACTTT | CASSPTYLSEEAPLHF | TRBJ1-6 | - | TRBV28 | 16 | -
TGTGCCACCAGTGGGATGGGGGGCCGCTCCTACAATGAGCAGTTCTTC | CATSGMGGRSYNEQFF | TRBJ2-1 | medium-sized | TRBV24-1 | 16 | -
TGTGCCAGCAGTTACTCCACGGGATCGGACTATGGCTACACCTTC | CASSYSTGSDYGYTF | TRBJ1-2 | - | TRBV6-5 | 15 | -
TGTGCCAGCAGTTTAGTTGAGCGGGAGGGCGGAGAGACCCAGTACTTC | CASSLVEREGGETQYF | TRBJ2-5 | - | TRBV12-3/TRBV12-4 | 16 | TRBD2
TGTGCCAGCAGCAAACGGCCCCCAACGACAGGTTCGGCCTACGAGCAGTACTTC | CASSKRPPTTGSAYEQYF | TRBJ2-7 | few | TRBV6-5 | 18 | -
TGTGCCAGCTCACCACCGTTCGGTGACGGTACGGATGAGCAGTTCTTC | CASSPPFGDGTDEQFF | TRBJ2-1 | - | TRBV18 | 16 | -
TGTGCCAGCAGCTTTATAACAGCCTACAATGAGCAGTTCTTC | CASSFITAYNEQFF | TRBJ2-1 | few | TRBV7-2 | 14 | -
TGTGCCAGCAGTTTAGCGGGGGCAGTACTCATGAACACTGAAGCTTTCTTT | CASSLAGAVLMNTEAFF | TRBJ1-1 | - | TRBV12-3/TRBV12-4 | 17 | -
TGTGCCAGTCGCAAACTAGCGGGGGGGACCTACGAGCAGTACTTC | CASRKLAGGTYEQYF | TRBJ2-7 | few | TRBV19 | 15 | TRBD2
TGTGCCAGCGCGTGGAGACAGGGAGAAGCTTTCTTT | CASAWRQGEAFF | TRBJ1-1 | few | TRBV5-4 | 12 | TRBD1
TGCGCCAGCAGCAACCGGGACAGACCTACCTACGAGCAGTACTTC | CASSNRDRPTYEQYF | TRBJ2-7 | few | TRBV4-1 | 15 | TRBD1
TGCGCCAGCAGCCAAGATCGAAGGGGACTAGCGGAAGTCCTGGCCAAAAACATTCAGTACTTC | CASSQDRRGLAEVLAKNIQYF | TRBJ2-4 | - | TRBV4-3 | 21 | TRBD2
TGTGCCAGCAGGAGACAGGGGGCGGAAGGGGCCAACGTCCTGACTTTC | CASRRQGAEGANVLTF | TRBJ2-6 | few | TRBV7-8 | 16 | TRBD1
TGTGCCAGCAGTTTTGGGACAGGGACGATCGGGGAGCTGTTTTTT | CASSFGTGTIGELFF | TRBJ2-2 | - | TRBV28 | 15 | TRBD1
TGTGCCAGCAGCCGGGGGGCGGGCGATGAGCAGTTCTTC | CASSRGAGDEQFF | TRBJ2-1 | few | TRBV3-1 | 13 | -
TGTGCTACTCAGCCGGGACAGGGGGCCGAGCAGTACTTC | CATQPGQGAEQYF | TRBJ2-7 | - | TRBV24-1 | 13 | TRBD1
TGCAGTGCTATGGGGCAGGGGTTCGTCTACAATGAGCAGTTCTTC | CSAMGQGFVYNEQFF | TRBJ2-1 | few | TRBV20-1 | 15 | -
TGTGCCAGCAGTTACGTTTTCGGGGGAATGGGCAATGAGCAGTTCTTC | CASSYVFGGMGNEQFF | TRBJ2-1 | - | TRBV6-5 | 16 | -
TGTGCCAGCAGCTCATCGGTGTGGGGCACAGATACGCAGTATTTT | CASSSSVWGTDTQYF | TRBJ2-3 | few | TRBV28 | 15 | -
TGTGCCAGCAGCGGCTGGAAAAGTTCCGGCCTTTGGGCTTTCTTT | CASSGWKSSGLWAFF | TRBJ1-1 | few | TRBV12-3/TRBV12-4 | 15 | -
TGTGCCAGCAGCGACGAGGGATATGGCTACACCTTC | CASSDEGYGYTF | TRBJ1-2 | few | TRBV2 | 12 | -
TGTGCCAGCAGCTATTTCGACAGCTCTGGGGCCAACGTCCTGACTTTC | CASSYFDSSGANVLTF | TRBJ2-6 | few | TRBV7-2 | 16 | -
TGTGCCAGCAGCCAAGGGGGAGCGGGGGGGCCAACCGATACGCAGTATTTT | CASSQGGAGGPTDTQYF | TRBJ2-3 | - | TRBV4-2 | 17 | TRBD2
TGTGCCAGCAGCTACCCGGGCCAGACGTACGAGCAGTACTTC | CASSYPGQTYEQYF | TRBJ2-7 | - | TRBV4-2 | 14 | -
TGTGCCAGCATCGGGACAGGCGGAACTGAAGCTTTCTTT | CASIGTGGTEAFF | TRBJ1-1 | - | TRBV2 | 13 | TRBD1
TGTGCCAGCAGCTTAAGGGGCCCAGCGGGGGCGGGGAATACGCAGTATTTT | CASSLRGPAGAGNTQYF | TRBJ2-3 | - | TRBV7-3 | 17 | TRBD2
TGCAGCGTTGTAGGGGAAAGCTCCTACAATGAGCAGTTCTTC | CSVVGESSYNEQFF | TRBJ2-1 | - | TRBV29-1 | 14 | -
TGTGCCAGCAGGCAGGGGCGCACAGATACGCAGTATTTT | CASRQGRTDTQYF | TRBJ2-3 | - | TRBV7-2 | 13 | -
TGTGCCAGCAGCGAGGGGGACAGGGGTAGGACCGGGGAGCTGTTTTTT | CASSEGDRGRTGELFF | TRBJ2-2 | few | TRBV9 | 16 | TRBD1
TGTGCCAGCCAGCGGAGCAATGAGCAGTTCTTC | CASQRSNEQFF | TRBJ2-1 | - | TRBV7-9 | 11 | -
TGTGCCAGCACCTCGGACCGGGACACTTTCTACGAGCAGTACTTC | CASTSDRDTFYEQYF | TRBJ2-7 | - | TRBV12-3/TRBV12-4 | 15 | -
TGTGCCAGCAGCGAGAACAGGGGAGGTGAGACCCAGTACTTC | CASSENRGGETQYF | TRBJ2-5 | few | TRBV7-8 | 14 | -
TGTGCCACCAGCAGATCCGTGGGGGCAAATTCACCCCTCCACTTT | CATSRSVGANSPLHF | TRBJ1-6 | few | TRBV15 | 15 | -
TGTGCCAGCAGGGATATCACAGGGGGTTCCTACAATGAGCAGTTCTTC | CASRDITGGSYNEQFF | TRBJ2-1 | few | TRBV12-3/TRBV12-4 | 16 | TRBD1
TGTGCCAGCAGTCCTTTTGATTACGAGCAGTACTTC | CASSPFDYEQYF | TRBJ2-7 | few | TRBV6-6 | 12 | -
TGTGCCATCAGCGGACAGGGGGCCATCAATGAGCAGTTCTTC | CAISGQGAINEQFF | TRBJ2-1 | - | TRBV10-3 | 14 | TRBD1
TGTGCCAGCAGCGGGCGGGGGGTGAACACCGGGGAGCTGTTTTTT | CASSGRGVNTGELFF | TRBJ2-2 | - | TRBV5-5 | 15 | TRBD2
TGTGCCAGCAGCCCCAATAGCGGGAATCACATTCAGTACTTC | CASSPNSGNHIQYF | TRBJ2-4 | many | TRBV3-1 | 14 | TRBD2